What follows are 20 T cell receptor beta chains derived from one specimen sequenced in a study of technical replicates of blood from a handful of donors. Some clones are missing from TCRdb's copy, which holds only in-frame ones; the method was immunoSEQ multiplex PCR. The table includes around 83,000 clones, 94% detected once. Source material: T cells isolated from PBMCs. Every receptor here comes from a human donor in good health.

The chain combines TRBV9 with TRBJ1-2; D ambiguous. The CDR3 totals 15 residues. Trimming pared 0 bases from V and 3 bases from J, leaving 12 bases between. The germline V gene has CDR1 SGDLS and CDR2 YYNGEE. CDR3 sequence reads: CASSVVAGGHYGYTF. CDR3 nucleotide sequence: TGTGCCAGCAGCGTAGTCGCGGGAGGTCACTATGGCTACACCTTC.

V usage is TRBV11-2 and J usage is TRBJ2-1; 12 nucleotides line up with TRBD1. The CDR3 loop spans 15 amino acids. Germline CDR1 reads SGHAT; CDR2 reads FQNNGV. V shed 4 bases and J 6 bases; nucleotides not matched to a gene: 4. This CDR3 reads CASSSGTGGANEQFF. The CDR3, as DNA: TGTGCCAGCAGCTCCGGGACAGGGGGCGCCAATGAGCAGTTCTTC. The entire variable domain, with the rest obtained from reference TRBV11-2 and TRBJ2-1, is as follows: EAGVAQSPRYKIIEKRQSVAFWCNPISGHATLYWYQQILGQGPKLLIQFQNNGVVDDSQLPKDRFSAERLKGVDSTLKIQPAKLEDSAVYLCASSSGTGGANEQFFGPGTRLTVL.

The V call is TRBV28, the J call TRBJ2-7; TRBD1 is a possible D gene (5 bases). CDR3 size: 14 residues. The V end lost 6 bases, the J end lost 3 bases, and 15 bases lay between the germline ends. Per germline, CDR1 MDHEN and CDR2 SYDVKM. CDR3 nucleotide sequence: TGTGCCAGCAGGTGGGGCAAGAGTTACTACGAGCAGTACTTC. It codes for CASRWGKSYYEQYF.

The V call is TRBV6-6, the J call TRBJ2-7; 8 bases fit TRBD1. CDR1 and CDR2 (germline): MNHNY, SVGAGI (reference sequence). The CDR3 runs to 13 residues. Germline trimming cut 7 bases from V and 2 bases from J; bases unmatched to any gene: 4. The CDR3: CASNPGQAYEQYF. In DNA, the CDR3 is TGTGCCAGCAATCCGGGACAGGCCTACGAGCAGTACTTC.

The rearrangement links TRBV29-1 to TRBJ1-5, with unresolved D. CDR3 length: 14 amino acids. V was trimmed by 6 bases and J by 0 bases, leaving 12 bases between them. CDR1 and CDR2 (germline): SQVTM, ANQGSEA. In nucleotides, the CDR3 is TGCAGCGTCCAAGAACAGCATAGCAATCAGCCCCAGCATTTT. This gives the protein CSVQEQHSNQPQHF.

V gene TRBV4-1 combines with J gene TRBJ1-5, with D possibly matching TRBD1 (6 bases). The germline V gene has CDR1 MGHRA and CDR2 YSYEKL. The CDR3 has 16 amino acids. Trimming cost V 3 bases and J 7 bases, with 19 bases left between them. CDR3 loop: CASSHKEQGLGQPQHF. CDR3 in DNA: TGCGCCAGCAGCCATAAGGAACAGGGTCTGGGGCAGCCCCAGCATTTT.

This rearrangement joins TRBV7-2 to TRBJ1-5, with 8 bases fitting TRBD1. The V segment lost 5 bases and the J segment 2 bases; nucleotides outside the gene matches: 5. The CDR3 totals 15 residues. In germline, CDR1 is SGHTA, CDR2 FQGNSA. CDR3 in amino acids: CASSTTGGRNQPQHF. The CDR3 nucleotides are TGTGCCAGCAGCACTACAGGGGGTCGCAATCAGCCCCAGCATTTT.

The J gene is TRBJ2-1, the V gene TRBV15; TRBD2 aligns across 9 bases. Germline V gene lookup returns CDR1 LNHNV and CDR2 YYDKDF (reference sequence). CDR3 length: 15 residues. V was clipped by 3 bases and J by 5 bases; unmatched bases: 5. The CDR3 bases are TGTGCCACCAGCAGGGGACTAGCAACTGACAATGAGCAGTTCTTC. This translates into CATSRGLATDNEQFF.

The rearrangement uses TRBV6-1 and TRBJ2-2, with a tentative D call TRBD2 (5 bases). Germline CDR1 reads MNHNS; CDR2 reads SASEGT. The V end lost 2 bases, the J end lost 6 bases, and 10 bases lay between the germline ends. The CDR3 is 14 residues long. CDR3 DNA sequence: TGTGCCAGCAGTGAACCAACTAGGCCCGGGGAGCTGTTTTTT. Translated: CASSEPTRPGELFF.

The chain is built from TRBV19 and TRBJ1-1; D not certain. The V gene lost 5 bases and the J gene lost 2 bases, with 9 bases spanning the gap. CDR3 size: 13 residues. Germline V gives CDR1 LNHDA, CDR2 SQIVND (reference sequence). The DNA of the CDR3 is TGTGCCAGTAGTCTCCCCCTTAACACTGAAGCTTTCTTT. Protein sequence: CASSLPLNTEAFF.

The table lists this clone with a count of one. The chain has TRBV11-2 and TRBJ2-1; weak D call: TRBD2 (5 bases). The CDR3 extends over 16 amino acids. Per germline, CDR1 SGHAT and CDR2 FQNNGV. V dropped 4 bases and J dropped 8 bases, with 21 bases sitting between them. CDR3 coding DNA: TGTGCCAGCAGCTCCCTGAGCGGTACCTTTAGGTATGAGCAGTTCTTC. This encodes CASSSLSGTFRYEQFF. The full variable domain, rest sourced from reference TRBV11-2 and TRBJ2-1, is EAGVAQSPRYKIIEKRQSVAFWCNPISGHATLYWYQQILGQGPKLLIQFQNNGVVDDSQLPKDRFSAERLKGVDSTLKIQPAKLEDSAVYLCASSSLSGTFRYEQFFGPGTRLTVL.

The CDR3 nucleotides read TGCGCCAGCCGACTCGGACAGGTCCCAGGCCCCAACTATGGCTACACCTTC. This codes for CASRLGQVPGPNYGYTF. This chain links TRBV5-1 with TRBJ1-2, with 7 bases aligning to TRBD1. The CDR3 has 17 residues. Trimming took 7 bases from V and 2 from J; bases not matched to a gene: 17. Per germline, CDR1 SGHRS and CDR2 YFSETQ.

The chain joins TRBV10-3 to TRBJ2-4; D unclear. The germline V and J ends were trimmed by 4 bases and 3 bases, with 7 bases remaining between them. The germline CDR1 and CDR2 sequences are ENHRY and SYGVKD. CDR3 length: 13 amino acids. In DNA form, the CDR3 reads TGTGCCATCAGTGGCGGAGACAAAAACATTCAGTACTTC. Protein sequence: CAISGGDKNIQYF.

J is TRBJ1-5 and V is TRBV6-1, with D perhaps matching TRBD1 (6 bases). The V and J ends lost 3 bases and 9 bases respectively, with 15 bases between them. The CDR3 is 14 residues long. Germline V gives CDR1 MNHNS, CDR2 SASEGT. CDR3 amino acids: CASSDGGWGPPQHF. CDR3 DNA sequence: TGTGCCAGCAGTGATGGGGGTTGGGGGCCGCCCCAGCATTTT.

The chain is built from TRBV9 and TRBJ2-1; 11 positions match TRBD1. Germline assignment: CDR1 SGDLS and CDR2 YYNGEE. Trimming cost V 6 bases and J 7 bases; bases outside gene matches: 12. The CDR3 runs 16 residues. The CDR3 region has the DNA TGTGCCAGCAACCCAGGAGGGGGGACAGGGGGTAATGAGCAGTTCTTC. It specifies CASNPGGGTGGNEQFF. The full variable domain, in which reference TRBV9 and TRBJ2-1 provide the parts outside the CDR3, is DSGVTQTPKHLITATGQRVTLRCSPRSGDLSVYWYQQSLDQGLQFLIQYYNGEERAKGNILERFSAQQFPDLHSELNLSSLELGDSALYFCASNPGGGTGGNEQFFGPGTRLTVL.

V usage is TRBV4-1 and J usage is TRBJ1-2; D unresolved. Germline V gene lookup returns CDR1 MGHRA and CDR2 YSYEKL. V gave up 4 bases and J gave up 2 bases, with 17 bases separating them. This CDR3 spans 16 amino acids. The CDR3 is CASSPDGGAINYGYTF. Here the CDR3 DNA reads TGCGCCAGCAGCCCAGACGGCGGAGCTATAAACTATGGCTACACCTTC.

This chain connects TRBV19 to TRBJ2-4, with TRBD2 identical over 8 bases. The CDR3 has 15 residues. CDR1 and CDR2 from the germline V gene are LNHDA and SQIVND (reference sequence). V shed 5 bases, J shed 0 bases, and the junction held 3 bases outside the gene matches. The chain's CDR3 is CASSSSGLAKNIQYF. In DNA, the CDR3 is TGTGCCAGTAGTTCTAGCGGGCTAGCCAAAAACATTCAGTACTTC.

V is TRBV5-1 and J is TRBJ2-7; 11 bases line up with TRBD2. CDR1 is SGHRS, CDR2 YFSETQ, per germline. V shed 3 bases, J shed 7 bases, and the junction held 12 bases outside the gene matches. The CDR3 is 16 residues long. The CDR3: CASSSGILAGAEEQYF. The CDR3, as DNA: TGCGCCAGCAGCTCCGGAATACTAGCGGGAGCTGAAGAGCAGTACTTC.

This rearrangement joins TRBV9 to TRBJ2-5, with 10 bases that match TRBD1. CDR1 is SGDLS and CDR2 is YYNGEE in the germline V gene. The CDR3 is made up of 14 amino acids. Trimming at V came to 3 bases and at J to 4 bases, leaving 3 bases not matched to a gene. Here the CDR3 DNA reads TGTGCCAGCAGCGCGAGGACAGGGGGAGAGACCCAGTACTTC. The encoded protein is CASSARTGGETQYF. Using reference TRBV9 and TRBJ2-5 for the parts outside the CDR3, the full variable domain is DSGVTQTPKHLITATGQRVTLRCSPRSGDLSVYWYQQSLDQGLQFLIQYYNGEERAKGNILERFSAQQFPDLHSELNLSSLELGDSALYFCASSARTGGETQYFGPGTRLLVL.

V gene TRBV7-6 combines with J gene TRBJ1-2; 7 bases are a match to TRBD1. CDR1 is SGHVS and CDR2 is FNYEAQ in the germline V gene. The J segment lost 2 bases and the V segment lost 5 bases, leaving 2 bases of the junction unmatched. The CDR3 is made up of 13 amino acids. In nucleotides, the CDR3 is TGTGCCAGCAGCCCGGGACAGAACTATGGCTACACCTTC. It translates to CASSPGQNYGYTF.